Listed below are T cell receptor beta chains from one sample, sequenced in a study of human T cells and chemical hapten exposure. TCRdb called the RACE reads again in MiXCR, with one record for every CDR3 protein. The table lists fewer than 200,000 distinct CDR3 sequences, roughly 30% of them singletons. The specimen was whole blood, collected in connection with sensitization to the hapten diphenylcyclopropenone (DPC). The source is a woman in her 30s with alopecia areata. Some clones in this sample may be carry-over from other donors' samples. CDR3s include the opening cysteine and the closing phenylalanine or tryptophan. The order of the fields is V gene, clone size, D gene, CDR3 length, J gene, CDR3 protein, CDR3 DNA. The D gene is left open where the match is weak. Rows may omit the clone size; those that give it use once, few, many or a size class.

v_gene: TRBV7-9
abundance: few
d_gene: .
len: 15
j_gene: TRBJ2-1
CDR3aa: CASSLGFGDPHEQFF
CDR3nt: TGTGCCAGCAGCTTAGGATTTGGGGACCCCCATGAGCAGTTCTTC

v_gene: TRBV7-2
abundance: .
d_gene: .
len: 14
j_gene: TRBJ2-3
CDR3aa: CASSLNSYTDTQYF
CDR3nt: TGTGCCAGCAGCTTAAATAGCTACACAGATACGCAGTATTTT

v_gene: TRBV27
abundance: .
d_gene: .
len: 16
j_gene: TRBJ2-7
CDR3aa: CASSLVLARGPSQQYF
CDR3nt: TGTGCCAGCAGTTTAGTGTTGGCCCGGGGGCCAAGCCAGCAGTACTTC

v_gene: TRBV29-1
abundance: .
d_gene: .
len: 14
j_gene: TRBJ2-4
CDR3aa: CSVCPDQTKNIQYF
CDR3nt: TGCAGCGTTTGCCCAGACCAGACCAAAAACATTCAGTACTTC

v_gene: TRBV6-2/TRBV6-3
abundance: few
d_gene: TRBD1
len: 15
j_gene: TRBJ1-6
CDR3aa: CASEGASTGLEPLHF
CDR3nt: TGTGCCAGCGAGGGGGCATCGACAGGACTCGAGCCCCTCCACTTT

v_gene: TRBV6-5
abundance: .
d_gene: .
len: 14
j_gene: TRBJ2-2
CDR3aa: CASRRVQNTGELFF
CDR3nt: TGTGCCAGCAGAAGGGTCCAAAACACCGGGGAGCTGTTTTTT

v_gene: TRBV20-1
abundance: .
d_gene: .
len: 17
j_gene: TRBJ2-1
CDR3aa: CSARPLLRGSSYNEQFF
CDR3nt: TGCAGTGCTAGACCCCTCTTACGGGGGAGCTCCTACAATGAGCAGTTCTTC

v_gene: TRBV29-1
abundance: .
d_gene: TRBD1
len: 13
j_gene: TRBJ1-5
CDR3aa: CSVLTGVNQPQHF
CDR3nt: TGCAGCGTTCTGACAGGGGTCAATCAGCCCCAGCATTTT

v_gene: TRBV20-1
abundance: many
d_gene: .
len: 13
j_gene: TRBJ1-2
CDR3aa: CSARDLRELGYTF
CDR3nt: TGCAGTGCTAGAGATTTACGGGAGCTCGGCTACACCTTC

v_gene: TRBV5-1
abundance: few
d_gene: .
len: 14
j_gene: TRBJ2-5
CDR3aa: CASSRGQDQETQYF
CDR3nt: TGCGCCAGCAGCAGAGGACAAGACCAAGAGACCCAGTACTTC

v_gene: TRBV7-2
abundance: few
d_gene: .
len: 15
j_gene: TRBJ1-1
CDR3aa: CASSTYNGMNTEAFF
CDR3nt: TGTGCCAGCAGCACTTACAACGGAATGAACACTGAAGCTTTCTTT

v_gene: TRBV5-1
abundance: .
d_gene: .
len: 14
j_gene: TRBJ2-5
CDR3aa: CASSLFRAEETQYF
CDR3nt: TGCGCCAGCAGCTTGTTTAGGGCCGAGGAGACCCAGTACTTC

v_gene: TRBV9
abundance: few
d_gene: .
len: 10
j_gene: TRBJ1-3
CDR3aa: CASGENTIYF
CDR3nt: TGTGCCAGTGGAGAAAACACCATATATTTT

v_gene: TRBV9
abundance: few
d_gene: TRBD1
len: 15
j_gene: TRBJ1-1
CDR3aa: CASSVDGGGATEAFF
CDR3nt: TGTGCCAGCAGCGTAGACGGAGGGGGCGCGACTGAAGCTTTCTTT

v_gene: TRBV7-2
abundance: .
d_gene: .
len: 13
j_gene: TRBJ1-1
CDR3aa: CASSNEDFTEAFF
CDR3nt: TGTGCCAGCAGCAATGAAGATTTCACTGAAGCTTTCTTT

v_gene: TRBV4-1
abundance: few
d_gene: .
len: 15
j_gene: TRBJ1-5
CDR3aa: CASSQITDSNQPQHF
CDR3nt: TGCGCCAGCAGTCAAATTACAGATAGCAATCAGCCCCAGCATTTT

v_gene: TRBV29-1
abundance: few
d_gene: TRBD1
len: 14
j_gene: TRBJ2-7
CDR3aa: CSVGFGTGGYEQYF
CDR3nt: TGCAGCGTCGGGTTCGGGACAGGGGGCTACGAGCAGTACTTC

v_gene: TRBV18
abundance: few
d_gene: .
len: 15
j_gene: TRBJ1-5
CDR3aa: CASSPTPNSNQPQHF
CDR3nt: TGTGCCAGCTCACCAACTCCCAATAGCAATCAGCCCCAGCATTTT

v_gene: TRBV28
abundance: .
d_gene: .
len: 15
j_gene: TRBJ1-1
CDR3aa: CASTVPGSASNEAFF
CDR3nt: TGTGCCAGCACCGTTCCAGGGTCAGCGTCCAATGAAGCTTTCTTT

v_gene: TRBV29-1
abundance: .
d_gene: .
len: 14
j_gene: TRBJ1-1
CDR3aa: CSVEGLGGDTEAFF
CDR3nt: TGCAGCGTTGAAGGGCTAGGAGGGGACACTGAAGCTTTCTTT

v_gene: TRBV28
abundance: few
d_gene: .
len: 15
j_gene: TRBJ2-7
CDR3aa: CASSLTPGEWGEQYF
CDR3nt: TGTGCCAGCAGCCTTACCCCCGGGGAGTGGGGCGAGCAGTACTTC

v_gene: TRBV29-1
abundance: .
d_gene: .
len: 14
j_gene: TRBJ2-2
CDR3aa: CSVGVVANTGELFF
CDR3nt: TGCAGCGTTGGTGTCGTCGCGAACACCGGGGAGCTGTTTTTT

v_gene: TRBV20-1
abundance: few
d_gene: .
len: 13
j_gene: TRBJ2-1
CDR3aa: CSARGTDYAEQFF
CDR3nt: TGCAGTGCTAGGGGAACCGACTACGCTGAGCAGTTCTTC

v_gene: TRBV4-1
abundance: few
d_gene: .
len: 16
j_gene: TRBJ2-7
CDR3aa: CASSQDRGAGTYEQYF
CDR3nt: TGCGCCAGCAGCCAAGATCGAGGGGCGGGTACCTACGAGCAGTACTTC

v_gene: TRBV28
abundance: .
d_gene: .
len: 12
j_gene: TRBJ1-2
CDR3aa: CASSRGADGYTF
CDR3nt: TGTGCCAGCAGTCGGGGGGCGGATGGCTACACCTTC

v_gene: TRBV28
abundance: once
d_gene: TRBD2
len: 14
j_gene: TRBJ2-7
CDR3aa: CASSAGGGHREQYF
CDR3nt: TGTGCCAGCAGCGCGGGGGGAGGACACCGCGAGCAGTACTTC

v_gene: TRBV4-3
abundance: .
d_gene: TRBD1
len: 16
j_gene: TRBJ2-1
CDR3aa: CASSRRTGDSYNEQFF
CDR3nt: TGCGCCAGCAGCCGCCGGACAGGGGACTCCTACAATGAGCAGTTCTTC

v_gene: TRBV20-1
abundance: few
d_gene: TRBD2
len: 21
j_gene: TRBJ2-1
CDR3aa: CSASARLAEGYRHSSYNEQFF
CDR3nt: TGCAGTGCTAGCGCTCGGCTAGCGGAAGGTTACAGGCATAGCTCCTACAATGAGCAGTTCTTC

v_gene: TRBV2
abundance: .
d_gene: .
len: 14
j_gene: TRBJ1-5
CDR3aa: CASSAVGGDQPQHF
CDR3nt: TGTGCCAGCAGTGCCGTAGGGGGGGATCAGCCCCAGCATTTT

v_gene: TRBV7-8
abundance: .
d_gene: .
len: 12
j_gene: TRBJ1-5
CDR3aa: CASSSWGQPQHF
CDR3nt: TGTGCCAGCTCATCGTGGGGTCAGCCCCAGCATTTT

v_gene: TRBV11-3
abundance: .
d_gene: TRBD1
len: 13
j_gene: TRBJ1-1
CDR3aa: CASSSTGTTEAFF
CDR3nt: TGTGCCAGCAGCTCGACAGGGACCACTGAAGCTTTCTTT

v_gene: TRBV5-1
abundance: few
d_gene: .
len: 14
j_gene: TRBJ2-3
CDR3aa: CASSSDSPGDTQYF
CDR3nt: TGCGCCAGCAGCTCGGACAGTCCAGGTGATACGCAGTATTTT

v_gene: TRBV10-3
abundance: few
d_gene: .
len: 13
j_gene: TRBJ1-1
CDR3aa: CAIRREADTEAFF
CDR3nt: TGTGCCATCAGGAGGGAGGCAGACACTGAAGCTTTCTTT